Sequencing of this T cell receptor beta chain was carried out in a study of cytomegalovirus exposure and HLA in healthy donors. The CDR3 is 17 amino acids. Germline loops: CDR1 LGHNA, CDR2 YSLEER. Between the trimmed V and J ends, which lost 0 bases and 0 bases, there was a span of 13 bases. Researchers ran the PCR with 60 Vbeta and 13 Jbeta primers. Clones were read by immunoSEQ multiplex PCR, and TCRdb kept only the in-frame ones, dropping some. The sample includes under 150,000 clones, roughly four fifths seen only once; the top ten take 2.5%. The receptor was derived from a woman aged 18-30 years in good health and CMV-seronegative. Sequencing used PBMCs. The chain employs TRBV4-3 and TRBJ2-3; D gene uncertain. This CDR3 is CASSQDYSRGSTDTQYF. CDR3 DNA: TGCGCCAGCAGCCAAGATTACTCGCGCGGAAGCACAGATACGCAGTATTTT.